The T cell receptor (beta chain) described here comes from a study of T cell responses to AZD1222 COVID-19 vaccine. The trim removed 4 bases at V and 4 bases at J, leaving 6 bases unmatched. Germline V gives CDR1 LNHDA, CDR2 SQIVND (reference sequence). The CDR3 length is 15 residues. Profiling relied on immunoSEQ multiplex PCR, and the TCRdb table lists in-frame clones only, not all of them. The sample gives 180,000 or so clones, 92% of which show up once; approximately 1.9% is in the top ten. Doses given second, at about 4 or about 12 weeks, were pooled. Study conclusions and caveats: Donors, mostly white British, included more females; clonal diversity was possibly underestimated. Seropositive AZD1222 recipients at baseline numbered only six or seven. Repertoire collection took place solely once the T cell response had peaked.

Concerning this clone itself: Its target is unknown.

This specimen was peripheral blood, taken 28 days after the second AZD1222 dose. The receptor was isolated from an adult who received the AZD1222 COVID-19 vaccine. The rearrangement links TRBV19 to TRBJ2-3; 9 bases agree with TRBD1. CDR3 DNA: TGTGCCAGTAGTACCGTTGGACAGGGGCCAGATACGCAGTATTTT. Translated: CASSTVGQGPDTQYF.